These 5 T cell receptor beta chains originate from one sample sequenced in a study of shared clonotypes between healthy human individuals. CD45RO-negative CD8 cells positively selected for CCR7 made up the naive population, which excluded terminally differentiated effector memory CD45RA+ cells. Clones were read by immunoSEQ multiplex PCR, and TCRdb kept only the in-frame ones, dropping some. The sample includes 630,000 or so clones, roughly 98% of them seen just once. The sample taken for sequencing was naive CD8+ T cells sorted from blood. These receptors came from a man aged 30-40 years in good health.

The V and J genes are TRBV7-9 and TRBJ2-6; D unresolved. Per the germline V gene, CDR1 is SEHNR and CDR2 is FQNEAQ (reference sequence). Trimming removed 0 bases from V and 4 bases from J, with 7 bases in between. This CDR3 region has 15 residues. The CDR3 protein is CASSLASEGANVLTF. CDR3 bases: TGTGCCAGCAGCTTAGCCTCGGAAGGGGCCAACGTCCTGACTTTC.

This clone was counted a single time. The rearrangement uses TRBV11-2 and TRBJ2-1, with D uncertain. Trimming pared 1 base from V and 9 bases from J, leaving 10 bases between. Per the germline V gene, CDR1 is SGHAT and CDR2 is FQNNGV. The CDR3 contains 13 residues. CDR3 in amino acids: CASSLGADTEQFF. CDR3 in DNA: TGTGCCAGCAGCTTAGGGGCAGATACTGAGCAGTTCTTC.

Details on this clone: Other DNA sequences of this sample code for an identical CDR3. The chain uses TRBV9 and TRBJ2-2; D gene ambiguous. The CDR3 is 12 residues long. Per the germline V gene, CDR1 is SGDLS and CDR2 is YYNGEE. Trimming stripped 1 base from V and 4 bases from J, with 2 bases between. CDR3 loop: CASSVSTGELFF. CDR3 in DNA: TGTGCCAGCAGCGTAAGCACCGGGGAGCTGTTTTTT.

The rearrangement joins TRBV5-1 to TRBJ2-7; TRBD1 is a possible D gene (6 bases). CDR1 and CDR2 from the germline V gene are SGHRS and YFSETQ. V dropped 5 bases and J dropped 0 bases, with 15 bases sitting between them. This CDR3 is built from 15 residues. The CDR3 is CASRYREASSYEQYF. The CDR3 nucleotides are TGCGCCAGCAGGTACAGGGAAGCTAGCTCCTACGAGCAGTACTTC.

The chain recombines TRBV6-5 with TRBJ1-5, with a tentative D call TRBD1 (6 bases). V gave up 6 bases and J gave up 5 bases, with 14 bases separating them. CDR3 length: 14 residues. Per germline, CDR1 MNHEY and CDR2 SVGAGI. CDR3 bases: TGTGCCAGCAGCCTATTGAAGGGGGATCAGCCCCAGCATTTT. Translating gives CASSLLKGDQPQHF.